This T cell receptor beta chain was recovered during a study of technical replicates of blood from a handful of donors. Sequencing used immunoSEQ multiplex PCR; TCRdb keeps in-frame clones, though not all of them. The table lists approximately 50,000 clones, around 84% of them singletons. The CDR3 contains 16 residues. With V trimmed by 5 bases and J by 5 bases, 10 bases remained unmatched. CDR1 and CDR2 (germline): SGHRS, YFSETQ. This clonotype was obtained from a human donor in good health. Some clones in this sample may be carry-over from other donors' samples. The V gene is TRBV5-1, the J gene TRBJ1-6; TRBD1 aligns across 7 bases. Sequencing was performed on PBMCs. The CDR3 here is CASSTGVVKDNSPLHF. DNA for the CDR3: TGCGCCAGCAGTACAGGGGTTGTTAAGGATAATTCACCCCTCCACTTT.